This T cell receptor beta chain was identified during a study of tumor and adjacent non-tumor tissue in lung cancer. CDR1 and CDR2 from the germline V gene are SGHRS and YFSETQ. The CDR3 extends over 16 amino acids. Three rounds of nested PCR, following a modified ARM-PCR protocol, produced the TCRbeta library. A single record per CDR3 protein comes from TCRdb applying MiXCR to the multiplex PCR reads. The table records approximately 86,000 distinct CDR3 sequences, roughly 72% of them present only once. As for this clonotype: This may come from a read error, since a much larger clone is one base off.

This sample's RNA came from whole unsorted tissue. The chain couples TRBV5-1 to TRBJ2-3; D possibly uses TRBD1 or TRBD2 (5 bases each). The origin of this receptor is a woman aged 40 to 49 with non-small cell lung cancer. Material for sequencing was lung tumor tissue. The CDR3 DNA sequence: TGCGCCAGCAATCTGGGGGACCAAAGATTCACAGGTACGCAGTATTTT. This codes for CASNLGDQRFTGTQYF.